This T cell receptor (beta chain) was observed in a study of OX40 agonist ivuxolimab in advanced cancers. Across the study: Ivuxolimab was delivered to patients intravenously every 2 weeks at doses spanning 0.01 to 10 mg/kg. Study results and limitations: CD4+ and CD8+ blood T cells expanded clonally by week 6 at 0.1 to 3.0 mg/kg.

In regard to this clone: Its antigen remains unknown.

Here immunoSEQ multiplex PCR was the method, and the copy in TCRdb shows in-frame clones only, minus some. This table has more than 50,000 clones, around 84% appearing once. This TCR came from an adult with an advanced solid tumor such as melanoma, head and neck, liver or kidney cancer. The sequencing used CD4+ or CD8+ T cells sorted from blood, collected in a trial of the OX40 agonist ivuxolimab.

The CDR3 nucleotides read TGTGCCAGCAGTTTATGGGGGGCAAATAATGAAAAACTGTTTTTT. Its protein is CASSLWGANNEKLFF. The V gene is TRBV28, the J gene TRBJ1-4, with D possibly being TRBD1 (6 bases). Germline V gene data show CDR1 as MDHEN and CDR2 as SYDVKM. The V end was cut by 0 bases, the J end by 4 bases, with 9 bases between. The CDR3 runs 15 residues.